This entry features one T cell receptor (beta chain) sequence. These data belong to a study of cytomegalovirus exposure and HLA in healthy donors. This CDR3 contains 15 residues. Germline CDR1 reads SGHVS; CDR2 reads FQNEAQ. V dropped 0 bases and J dropped 0 bases, with 8 bases sitting between them. Use of 60 Vbeta and 13 Jbeta primers characterized the PCR. Using immunoSEQ multiplex PCR, the repertoire was profiled, and TCRdb retains in-frame clones only, with some absent. This repertoire shows around 150,000 clones, about 80% found once; its top ten account for around 2%. The receptor comes from a man aged 25-45 years in good health and CMV-seronegative. The chain employs TRBV7-8 and TRBJ1-1; D unresolved. The sequenced sample consisted of PBMCs. The CDR3 sequence: CASSLATGLNTEAFF. In DNA, the CDR3 is TGTGCCAGCAGCTTAGCGACGGGATTGAACACTGAAGCTTTCTTT.